The text below deals with one T cell receptor (beta chain). As yet, its antigen is unknown. This specimen belongs to a study of T cells in Graves' hyperthyroidism and ophthalmopathy. Notes on the study in general: From stable hyperthyroidism, ophthalmopathy was set apart by a 13 V-J model.

RNA transcripts were the template for amplifying TCR beta CDR3 regions. The study used the HTBI primer set for a first-round RT-PCR of the TCR CDR3. TCRdb re-called the multiplex PCR reads through MiXCR, storing one row per CDR3 protein. The sample lists 400,000 to 550,000 distinct CDR3 sequences, roughly 24% occurring once. In the ophthalmopathy cohort, Clinical Activity Score was at least 3, NOSPECS grade at least 4, and duration under 3 months. PBMCs were derived from under 13 ml fresh peripheral blood. This CDR3 contains 13 residues. V was clipped by 6 bases and J by 6 bases, with 15 bases between them.

The sequence was collected from a woman in her 30s with Graves' ophthalmopathy. What was sequenced was blood. This rearrangement joins TRBV12-3 or TRBV12-4 to TRBJ2-7; no definite D call. CDR3: CASSLGPVSEQYF. In nucleotides, the CDR3 is TGTGCCAGCAGCCTCGGACCTGTTTCCGAGCAGTACTTC.